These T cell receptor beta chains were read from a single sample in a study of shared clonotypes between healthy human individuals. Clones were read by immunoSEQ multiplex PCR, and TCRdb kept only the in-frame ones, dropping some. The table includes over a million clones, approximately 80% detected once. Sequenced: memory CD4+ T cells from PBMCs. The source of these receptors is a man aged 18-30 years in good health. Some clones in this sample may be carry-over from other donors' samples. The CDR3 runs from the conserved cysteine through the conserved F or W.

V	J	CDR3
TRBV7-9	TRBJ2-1	CASSLASGEQFF
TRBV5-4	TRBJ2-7	CASSLEGTSGYEQYF
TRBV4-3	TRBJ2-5	CASSLNAGEETQYF
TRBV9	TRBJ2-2	CASSVATGTSKRGELFF
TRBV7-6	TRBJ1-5	CASSLTGRRNQPQHF
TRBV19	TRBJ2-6	CASSIVDSGANVLTF
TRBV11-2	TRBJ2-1	CASSWTGTSGRNEQFF
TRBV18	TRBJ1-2	CASSVGTGGDYGYTF
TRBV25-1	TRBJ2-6	CASSVGANVLTF
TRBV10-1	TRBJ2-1	CASSEIVPRQFF
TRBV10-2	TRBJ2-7	CASKGTGNSYEQYF
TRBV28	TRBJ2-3	CASSKLSGGGWDTQYF
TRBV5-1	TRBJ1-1	CASSLGAETGSKAFF
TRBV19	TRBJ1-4	CASRSRTNEKLFF
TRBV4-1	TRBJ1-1	CASSHATTVTEAFF
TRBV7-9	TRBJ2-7	CASSSGSSREQYF
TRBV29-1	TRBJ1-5	CSVATGTGQPQHF
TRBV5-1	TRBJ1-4	CASSVRSSGSSRAVNEKLFF
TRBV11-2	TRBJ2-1	CASSRTGEQFF
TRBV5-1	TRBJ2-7	CASSVGTVGEQYF
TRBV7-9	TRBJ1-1	CASSFRGGTEAFF
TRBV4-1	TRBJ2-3	CASSQGWTGRTDTQYF
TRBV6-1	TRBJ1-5	CASSWGSNQPQHF